The next 26 T cell receptor beta chains were all read from a single sample in a study of blood T cell repertoires in COVID-19. Assay: immunoSEQ multiplex PCR; the TCRdb copy retains only in-frame clones and omits some. The sample contains about 41,000 clones, around 89% of which appear only once. The source material was peripheral blood. These receptors were obtained from a human donor in a cohort sampled during active COVID-19.

This rearrangement joins TRBV3-1 (or the pseudogene TRBV3-2) to TRBJ2-2, with TRBD2 identical over 8 bases. Germline CDR1 reads LGHDT; CDR2 reads YNNKEL (reference sequence). Trimming at V came to 8 bases and at J to 5 bases, leaving 7 bases not matched to a gene. The CDR3 contains 14 residues. The CDR3 sequence: CASSKRERTGELFF. DNA of the CDR3: TGTGCCAGCTCCAAGCGGGAGAGGACCGGGGAGCTGTTTTTT.

The gene calls are TRBV7-9 and TRBJ2-1; 13 positions match TRBD2. The germline V gene has CDR1 SEHNR and CDR2 FQNEAQ (reference sequence). This CDR3 is 17 amino acids long. With V trimmed by 3 bases and J by 5 bases, 7 bases remained unmatched. CDR3: CASSFRTSGGGDNEQFF. CDR3 coding DNA: TGTGCCAGCAGCTTCCGGACTAGCGGGGGAGGGGACAATGAGCAGTTCTTC.

The rearrangement links TRBV27 to TRBJ1-4; D is possibly TRBD1 (5 bases). V lost 3 bases and J 8 bases, leaving 19 bases between the germline ends. The CDR3 is 16 amino acids. CDR1 and CDR2 (germline): MNHEY, SMNVEV (reference sequence). The CDR3 loop reads CASSLGGGGAGEKLFF. In DNA form, the CDR3 reads TGTGCCAGCAGTTTGGGCGGGGGGGGAGCGGGGGAAAAACTGTTTTTT.

This clone showed up just once. This sequence joins TRBV28 and TRBJ1-1; D is undetermined. Deletions cut 3 bases from V and 5 bases from J, with 7 bases between. Germline V lookup: CDR1 MDHEN, CDR2 SYDVKM. This CDR3 is built from 12 residues. For the CDR3, the DNA is TGTGCCAGCAGTTTCCGTGCGACTGAAGCTTTCTTT. This gives the protein CASSFRATEAFF. Complete variable domain (other parts from reference TRBV28 and TRBJ1-1): DVKVTQSSRYLVKRTGEKVFLECVQDMDHENMFWYRQDPGLGLRLIYFSYDVKMKEKGDIPEGYSVSREKKERFSLILESASTNQTSMYLCASSFRATEAFFGQGTRLTVV.

This clone occurred once. The chain uses TRBV6-6 and TRBJ1-1; weak D call: TRBD1 (6 bases). The CDR3 contains 12 residues. V shed 9 bases and J shed 2 bases, with 10 bases lying between them. Germline assignment: CDR1 MNHNY and CDR2 SVGAGI (reference sequence). The CDR3 region is CASEQGNTEAFF. In DNA form, the CDR3 reads TGTGCCAGTGAACAGGGAAACACTGAAGCTTTCTTT.

The rearrangement uses TRBV2 and TRBJ2-2, with TRBD2 matching 10 bases. The CDR3 has 17 amino acids. Germline CDR1 reads SNHLY; CDR2 reads FYNNEI. V lost 6 bases and J lost 6; bases outside the gene matches: 13. The CDR3 nucleotides are TGTGCCAGCAGGAGGGCTAGCGGGAGCTTGGTCCCCGGGGAGCTGTTTTTT. Protein sequence: CASRRASGSLVPGELFF.

This clone was observed once. The chain has TRBV3-1 (or the pseudogene TRBV3-2) and TRBJ2-1; 9 bases are shared with TRBD2. In germline, CDR1 is LGHDT, CDR2 YNNKEL (reference sequence). The CDR3 spans 17 residues. V gave up 0 bases and J gave up 4 bases; unmatched junction bases: 7. CDR3 amino acids: CASSQDKLAGQYNEQFF. For the CDR3, the DNA is TGTGCCAGCAGCCAAGATAAACTAGCGGGCCAATACAATGAGCAGTTCTTC.

The chain employs TRBV30 and TRBJ1-4; tentative D call: TRBD1 (6 bases). This CDR3 spans 14 amino acids. Trimming left V 0 bases short and J 7 bases short, with 12 bases between. Germline-derived CDR1 and CDR2 are GTSNPN and SVGIG (reference sequence). CDR3 DNA: TGTGCCTGGAGTGTGGGGGGGCTGGGTGAAAAACTGTTTTTT. Its translation: CAWSVGGLGEKLFF.

The rearrangement links TRBV2 to TRBJ1-5; the match to TRBD1 covers 7 bases. The CDR3 length is 15 residues. Germline lookup yields CDR1 SNHLY and CDR2 FYNNEI. V shed 4 bases, J shed 6 bases, and the junction held 9 bases outside the gene matches. The CDR3 loop reads CASSGPGGDRQPQHF. CDR3 bases: TGTGCCAGCAGTGGACCAGGGGGAGATCGTCAGCCCCAGCATTTT.

The chain uses TRBV2 and TRBJ2-7; D unclear. V lost 5 bases and J lost 2, with 16 bases in between. CDR3 length: 15 amino acids. CDR1 is SNHLY and CDR2 is FYNNEI in the germline V gene. CDR3 DNA sequence: TGTGCCAGCAGTCGAAAGCCGGATGGAGCCTACGAGCAGTACTTC. Its translation: CASSRKPDGAYEQYF.

The J gene is TRBJ1-6, the V gene TRBV7-9; 9 nucleotides line up with TRBD1. With V trimmed by 5 bases and J by 8 bases, 7 bases remained unmatched. The CDR3 covers 15 residues. Germline CDR1 reads SEHNR; CDR2 reads FQNEAQ (reference sequence). The CDR3 coding sequence is TGTGCCAGCAGCCAGGGACAGGGAAGGCATTCACCCCTCCACTTT. The encoded protein is CASSQGQGRHSPLHF.

CDR3 region: CASSDSGANTGELFF. The CDR3 nucleotides read TGTGCCAGCAGCGATAGCGGGGCTAACACCGGGGAGCTGTTTTTT. The chain couples TRBV11-2 to TRBJ2-2; 8 nucleotides match TRBD2. The CDR3 consists of 15 residues. Germline V CDR1 and CDR2: SGHAT, FQNNGV. The V gene end was trimmed by 5 bases and the J gene end by 2 bases; junction bases not matched to a gene: 4. The complete variable domain, with remaining parts taken from reference TRBV11-2 and TRBJ2-2, reads EAGVAQSPRYKIIEKRQSVAFWCNPISGHATLYWYQQILGQGPKLLIQFQNNGVVDDSQLPKDRFSAERLKGVDSTLKIQPAKLEDSAVYLCASSDSGANTGELFFGEGSRLTVL.

The chain carries TRBV27 and TRBJ1-1, with 8 bases matching TRBD1. V was clipped by 10 bases and J by 3 bases; unmatched bases: 7. The CDR3 totals 13 residues. Germline lookup yields CDR1 MNHEY and CDR2 SMNVEV (reference sequence). For the CDR3, the DNA is TGTGCCACTCAGGACAGGGTGGACACTGAAGCTTTCTTT. Protein: CATQDRVDTEAFF.

The V and J genes are TRBV7-9 and TRBJ2-2; 8 bases map to TRBD1. Per germline, CDR1 SEHNR and CDR2 FQNEAQ (reference sequence). V lost 5 bases and J lost 1; bases outside the gene matches: 6. The CDR3 covers 16 residues. Here the CDR3 DNA reads TGTGCCAGCAGCCCTACCGGGACAGGGAACACCGGGGAGCTGTTTTTT. Translated: CASSPTGTGNTGELFF.

V is TRBV18 and J is TRBJ2-2; possibly TRBD1 for D (6 bases). CDR3 size: 16 residues. The ends were cut back, 0 bases at V and 4 bases at J, with 12 bases in the middle. Germline V lookup: CDR1 KGHSH, CDR2 LQKENI. The CDR3: CASSPPVRGVTGELFF. DNA for the CDR3: TGTGCCAGCTCACCACCCGTCAGGGGTGTCACCGGGGAGCTGTTTTTT.

The chain carries TRBV28 and TRBJ2-7, with 9 bases matching TRBD2. With V trimmed by 6 bases and J by 7 bases, 19 bases remained unmatched. Per germline, CDR1 MDHEN and CDR2 SYDVKM. This CDR3 has 17 residues. The CDR3 DNA reads TGTGCCAGCAGACCTCCCCCCGGGGGACTAGCTGTGTGGGAGCAGTACTTC. Translating it yields CASRPPPGGLAVWEQYF.

The genes are TRBV5-1 and TRBJ2-3; the D gene is possibly TRBD1 (5 bases). From germline, CDR1 is SGHRS and CDR2 YFSETQ. This CDR3 spans 16 amino acids. Trimming pared 4 bases from V and 3 bases from J, leaving 18 bases between. The CDR3 spells CASSTGQGSLTDTQYF. DNA of the CDR3: TGCGCCAGCAGCACAGGCCAGGGTAGTCTGACAGATACGCAGTATTTT.

The rearrangement uses TRBV6-2 or TRBV6-3 and TRBJ2-7; 8 bases align to TRBD1. The CDR3 runs to 15 residues. Losses at the gene ends were 6 bases for V and 0 bases for J; bases not matched to a gene: 7. Per germline, CDR1 MNHEY and CDR2 SVGEGT. CDR3 region: CASSRGQGASYEQYF. Here the CDR3 DNA reads TGTGCCAGCAGCCGGGGGCAGGGGGCCTCCTACGAGCAGTACTTC.

The V gene is TRBV30, the J gene TRBJ2-7, with D possibly being TRBD1 (6 bases). Germline assignment: CDR1 GTSNPN and CDR2 SVGIG (reference sequence). Trimming took 5 bases from V and 7 from J, leaving 21 bases between them. This CDR3 has 14 residues. CDR3 amino acids: CAWHGTPGVKEQYF. CDR3 nucleotides: TGTGCCTGGCACGGGACACCAGGGGTTAAAGAGCAGTACTTC.

The gene calls are TRBV28 and TRBJ1-2, with D possibly TRBD1 on 5 matching bases. Germline assignment: CDR1 MDHEN and CDR2 SYDVKM. The CDR3 extends over 14 amino acids. The V end lost 3 bases, the J end lost 0 bases, and 8 bases lay between the germline ends. The CDR3 reads CASSLGGSNYGYTF. The CDR3 bases are TGTGCCAGCAGTTTGGGGGGTTCTAACTATGGCTACACCTTC.

V and J are TRBV7-8 and TRBJ2-1; maybe TRBD2 (5 bases). V was pared by 5 bases and J by 10 bases, with 24 bases between. The germline gives CDR1 SGHVS, CDR2 FQNEAQ. The length of the CDR3 is 16 residues. The CDR3 here is CASSAETGRDRGEQFF. The CDR3 coding sequence is TGTGCCAGCAGCGCCGAGACCGGACGGGATCGCGGGGAGCAGTTCTTC.

V is TRBV25-1 and J is TRBJ2-7; D may be TRBD2 (5 bases). This CDR3 has 12 amino acids. Trimming left V 4 bases short and J 7 bases short, with 11 bases between. Germline-derived CDR1 and CDR2 are MGHDK and SYGVNS. The CDR3 bases are TGTGCCAGCAGTGCTGGGGAGTGGGAGCAGTACTTC. Its protein product is CASSAGEWEQYF.

The chain is built from TRBV5-4 and TRBJ1-2, with a weak D call TRBD1 (5 bases). The ends were cut back, 5 bases at V and 7 bases at J, with 21 bases in the middle. There are 15 residues in the CDR3. Looked up from germline, CDR1 is SGHNT and CDR2 is YYREEE (reference sequence). CDR3 nucleotides: TGTGCCAGCAGGGAGCAGCAGGAGGGGCTGGCTGGCTACACCTTC. Translation: CASREQQEGLAGYTF. Full variable domain (outside the CDR3, taken from reference TRBV5-4 and TRBJ1-2): ETGVTQSPTHLIKTRGQQVTLRCSSQSGHNTVSWYQQALGQGPQFIFQYYREEENGRGNFPPRFSGLQFPNYSSELNVNALELDDSALYLCASREQQEGLAGYTFGSGTRLTVV.

This chain links TRBV14 with TRBJ2-5; tentative D call: TRBD1 (6 bases). Trimming stripped 3 bases from V and 8 bases from J, with 16 bases between. CDR3 length: 14 residues. Germline CDR1 is SGHDN and CDR2 is FVKESK. The CDR3 here is CASSQTGAGGTQYF. CDR3 nucleotide sequence: TGTGCCAGCAGCCAGACAGGTGCCGGAGGAACCCAGTACTTC.

The chain couples TRBV4-1 to TRBJ1-2; perhaps TRBD1 as D (5 bases). V was shortened by 1 base and J by 6 bases, with 12 bases between the two germline ends. This CDR3 comprises 14 residues. Germline CDR1 and CDR2: MGHRA and YSYEKL. CDR3 region: CASSQVAGDHGYTF. The CDR3, as DNA: TGCGCCAGCAGCCAAGTAGCGGGGGACCATGGCTACACCTTC.

This clone was found once. This chain connects TRBV28 to TRBJ2-7, with D possibly being TRBD2 (5 bases). In germline, CDR1 is MDHEN, CDR2 SYDVKM. This CDR3 spans 15 amino acids. V was shortened by 1 base and J by 1 base, with 11 bases between the two germline ends. The CDR3 is CASSLFGVHSYEQYF. The CDR3 DNA reads TGTGCCAGCAGTTTATTCGGGGTTCATTCCTACGAGCAGTACTTC.